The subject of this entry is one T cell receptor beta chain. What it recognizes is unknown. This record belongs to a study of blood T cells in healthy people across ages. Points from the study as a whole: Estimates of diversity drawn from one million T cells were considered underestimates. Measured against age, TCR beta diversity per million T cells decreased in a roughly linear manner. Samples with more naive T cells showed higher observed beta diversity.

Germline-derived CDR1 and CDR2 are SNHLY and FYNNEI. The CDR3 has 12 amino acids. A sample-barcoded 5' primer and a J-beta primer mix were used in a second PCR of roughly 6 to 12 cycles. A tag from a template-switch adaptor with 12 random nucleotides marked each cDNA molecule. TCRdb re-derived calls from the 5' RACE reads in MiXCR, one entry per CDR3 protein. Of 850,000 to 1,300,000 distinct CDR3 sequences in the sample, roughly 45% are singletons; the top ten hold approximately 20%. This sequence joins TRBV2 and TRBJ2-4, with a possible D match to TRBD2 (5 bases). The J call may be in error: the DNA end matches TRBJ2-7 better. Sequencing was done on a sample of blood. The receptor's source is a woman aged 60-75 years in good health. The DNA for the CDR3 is TGTGCCAGCGGTAGCGACTCCTACGAGCAGTACTTC. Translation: CASGSDSYEQYF.